This TCR beta chain derives from a study of blood T cell repertoires in COVID-19. For the study at large: Nucleic acid was either cDNA or gDNA, and it came from T cells, B-cell-depleted T cells, or PBMCs.

As handled by the study authors: It was from reference gene primer amplification that nucleated cell counts were estimated. The protocol was immunoSEQ multiplex PCR, while the TCRdb copy is restricted to in-frame clones and leaves out a portion. V and J calls and clone size follow that table, whereas D and trimming were derived from the DNA. The data show roughly 150,000 clones, more than 75% seen once. Germline trimming cut 2 bases from V and 5 bases from J; bases unmatched to any gene: 8. Germline V CDR1 and CDR2: MDHEN, SYDVKM. CDR3 length equals 15 residues. The source of this sequence is a man over 45 who had recovered from COVID-19. This chain links TRBV28 with TRBJ2-7, with TRBD2 matching 8 bases. The source material was peripheral blood. For the CDR3, the DNA is TGTGCCAGCAGTTTAGACAAAGCGGGGGACCACGAGCAGTACTTC. This encodes CASSLDKAGDHEQYF. Based on the CDR3 plus reference TRBV28 and TRBJ2-7, the full variable domain is DVKVTQSSRYLVKRTGEKVFLECVQDMDHENMFWYRQDPGLGLRLIYFSYDVKMKEKGDIPEGYSVSREKKERFSLILESASTNQTSMYLCASSLDKAGDHEQYFGPGTRLTVT.